A single sample gave rise to the 21 T cell receptor beta chains below, sequenced in a study of CD8 T cells in Susac syndrome. The RNA input was about 0.45 to 1 ug, and it was reverse transcribed with random hexamers. Each CDR3 protein gets one entry after TCRdb re-called the immunoSEQ multiplex PCR reads with MiXCR. The table has some 110,000 distinct CDR3 sequences, roughly 94% seen once. The source material was CD8+ T cells from PBMCs. The receptors were sampled from a human donor with Susac syndrome.

The chain links TRBV9 to TRBJ2-2; 11 bases fit TRBD2. V trimming: 2 bases; J trimming: 1 base; junction bases outside the gene matches: 4. CDR3 size: 17 residues. Germline CDR1 and CDR2: SGDLS and YYNGEE. The CDR3 sequence: CASSVPGLAGNTGELFF. The CDR3 DNA sequence: TGTGCCAGCAGCGTCCCCGGACTAGCGGGGAACACCGGGGAGCTGTTTTTT.

The V and J genes are TRBV20-1 and TRBJ2-1, with D perhaps TRBD2 (5 bases). V gave up 0 bases and J gave up 5 bases, with 17 bases separating them. CDR1 and CDR2 from the germline V gene are DFQATT and SNEGSKA (reference sequence). The CDR3 is made up of 16 amino acids. This CDR3 reads CSARDVRNGINNEQFF. The DNA for the CDR3 is TGCAGTGCTAGAGATGTCAGGAACGGGATTAACAATGAGCAGTTCTTC.

The gene calls are TRBV7-9 and TRBJ2-7, with TRBD1 as a possible D gene (5 bases). The ends were cut back, 4 bases at V and 3 bases at J, with 13 bases in the middle. This CDR3 spans 14 amino acids. Germline V lookup: CDR1 SEHNR, CDR2 FQNEAQ (reference sequence). CDR3 sequence (DNA): TGTGCCAGCAGCTCACCGGACACCCTCTACGAGCAGTACTTC. Protein: CASSSPDTLYEQYF.

The V gene is TRBV19, the J gene TRBJ2-7, with D possibly being TRBD1 (5 bases). Germline CDR1 reads LNHDA; CDR2 reads SQIVND (reference sequence). V dropped 7 bases and J dropped 3 bases, with 19 bases sitting between them. The CDR3 totals 15 residues. The CDR3 loop is CASKGPKDTYYEQYF. The CDR3 bases are TGTGCCAGTAAGGGCCCAAAGGACACTTACTACGAGCAGTACTTC.

The chain combines TRBV7-9 with TRBJ2-3; TRBD2 aligns across 14 bases. Germline assignment: CDR1 SEHNR and CDR2 FQNEAQ (reference sequence). Trimming at V came to 4 bases and at J to 0 bases, leaving 6 bases not matched to a gene. The CDR3 has 18 residues. CDR3 protein: CASSSPGLAGASTDTQYF. The CDR3 bases are TGTGCCAGCAGCTCTCCGGGACTAGCGGGAGCAAGCACAGATACGCAGTATTTT.

This chain connects TRBV7-9 to TRBJ2-4; D call uncertain. Between the trimmed V and J ends, which lost 5 bases and 5 bases, there was a span of 4 bases. The germline V gene encodes CDR1 SEHNR and CDR2 FQNEAQ (reference sequence). This CDR3 contains 11 residues. The CDR3 DNA reads TGTGCCAGCAGCAAACAAAACATTCAGTACTTC. Translated: CASSKQNIQYF.

The chain combines TRBV6-2 or TRBV6-3 with TRBJ1-1, with 7 bases identical to TRBD1. The CDR3 sequence is 13 residues long. Germline assignment: CDR1 MNHEY and CDR2 SVGEGT. V was pared by 6 bases and J by 4 bases, with 5 bases of the junction left unmatched. The CDR3 sequence is CASRFGTATEAFF. In nucleotides, the CDR3 is TGTGCCAGCAGATTCGGGACAGCCACTGAAGCTTTCTTT.

V gene TRBV4-2 combines with J gene TRBJ2-1; D not certain. This CDR3 is built from 14 residues. The V gene's germline CDR1 is LGHNA and CDR2 YNFKEQ. Trimming removed 1 base at V and 1 base at J, with 5 bases between. The CDR3 reads CASSQGLSYNEQFF. The CDR3, as DNA: TGTGCCAGCAGCCAAGGACTGTCCTACAATGAGCAGTTCTTC.

This clonotype was seen only once. V is TRBV7-9 and J is TRBJ1-2; 9 bases agree with TRBD1. The CDR3 covers 17 residues. J gave up 3 bases and V 8 bases, and 16 bases lay outside the gene matches. Germline assignment: CDR1 SEHNR and CDR2 FQNEAQ (reference sequence). This CDR3 is CASESTRRGQGYYGYTF. CDR3 DNA: TGTGCCAGCGAATCGACGCGGAGGGGACAGGGTTACTATGGCTACACCTTC.

The chain carries TRBV20-1 and TRBJ1-1, with D tentatively TRBD1 (6 bases). The V end lost 6 bases, the J end lost 1 base, and 15 bases lay between the germline ends. Germline loops: CDR1 DFQATT, CDR2 SNEGSKA (reference sequence). This CDR3 contains 14 residues. DNA of the CDR3: TGCAGTGCCTGGGGGGCAGGGCAGAACACTGAAGCTTTCTTT. Translating gives CSAWGAGQNTEAFF.

J is TRBJ2-7 and V is TRBV29-1; possibly TRBD2 for D (6 bases). The CDR3 covers 14 residues. Per the germline V gene, CDR1 is SQVTM and CDR2 is ANQGSEA. The germline V and J ends were trimmed by 4 bases and 4 bases, with 17 bases remaining between them. The CDR3 coding sequence is TGCAGCGTTGGCTCCCTGGGGACTGGTTACGAGCAGTACTTC. Its protein product is CSVGSLGTGYEQYF.

This rearrangement joins TRBV20-1 to TRBJ2-2; D is unresolved. Per the germline V gene, CDR1 is DFQATT and CDR2 is SNEGSKA (reference sequence). The CDR3 consists of 13 residues. Trimming took 0 bases from V and 1 from J, leaving 3 bases between them. In DNA, the CDR3 is TGCAGTGCTAGAGAGCGGAACACCGGGGAGCTGTTTTTT. Translated: CSARERNTGELFF.

This clonotype came up once. This chain links TRBV11-2 with TRBJ2-7; 7 nucleotides line up with TRBD1. Germline lookup yields CDR1 SGHAT and CDR2 FQNNGV. The CDR3 length is 13 residues. After removal of 3 bases from V and 2 bases from J, the junction contained 1 base not matched to a gene. In DNA, the CDR3 is TGTGCCAGCAGCTTGGGGACAGCCTACGAGCAGTACTTC. Protein product: CASSLGTAYEQYF.

The chain recombines TRBV3-1 with TRBJ2-1; 7 bases line up with TRBD1. Germline V gene sequence: CDR1 LGHDT, CDR2 YNNKEL (reference sequence). V dropped 4 bases and J dropped 7; count of bases not matched to a gene: 7. The length of the CDR3 is 14 residues. This CDR3 is CASSRKGARNEQFF. The CDR3 region has the DNA TGTGCCAGCAGCCGGAAGGGGGCGCGGAATGAGCAGTTCTTC.

The chain employs TRBV12-3 or TRBV12-4 and TRBJ1-5; perhaps TRBD1 as D (5 bases). Trimming stripped 8 bases from V and 5 bases from J, with 10 bases between. This CDR3 has 12 residues. CDR3 sequence reads: CASGGSDQPQHF. The CDR3 DNA reads TGTGCCAGCGGGGGATCGGATCAGCCCCAGCATTTT.

V gene TRBV4-1 combines with J gene TRBJ2-3; TRBD2 matches at 11 bases. The V and J ends lost 5 bases and 2 bases, in that order; junction bases with no gene match: 6. CDR1 and CDR2 (germline): MGHRA, YSYEKL. This CDR3 region has 16 residues. In DNA, the CDR3 is TGCGCCAGCAGCATGACTAGCGGGGCGGACACAGATACGCAGTATTTT. Protein product: CASSMTSGADTDTQYF.

The chain's CDR3 is CSVDKRGVVGETQYF. The DNA for the CDR3 is TGCAGCGTTGACAAGCGGGGGGTGGTAGGAGAGACCCAGTACTTC. The chain links TRBV29-1 to TRBJ2-5, with 9 bases aligning to TRBD2. CDR1 is SQVTM, CDR2 ANQGSEA, per germline. The CDR3 is made up of 15 amino acids. With 3 bases clipped from V and 4 bases from J, the junction kept 9 bases outside the gene matches. Looking up the rest from reference TRBV29-1 and TRBJ2-5 gives the full variable domain: SAVISQKPSRDICQRGTSLTIQCQVDSQVTMMFWYRQQPGQSLTLIATANQGSEATYESGFVIDKFPISRPNLTFSTLTVSNMSPEDSSIYLCSVDKRGVVGETQYFGPGTRLLVL.

The chain has TRBV20-1 and TRBJ2-7, with a tentative D call TRBD1 (6 bases). The germline gives CDR1 DFQATT, CDR2 SNEGSKA (reference sequence). This CDR3 region has 13 residues. V lost 4 bases, J lost 3 bases, and 13 bases lay in between. CDR3: CSAMTGSLYEQYF. CDR3 sequence (DNA): TGCAGTGCTATGACAGGTTCTCTCTACGAGCAGTACTTC.

The J gene is TRBJ2-2, the V gene TRBV12-3 or TRBV12-4; D possibly corresponds to TRBD2 (6 bases). This CDR3 has 13 residues. Trimming left V 6 bases short and J 4 bases short, with 9 bases between. This CDR3 reads CASRGGRTGELFF. The CDR3 nucleotides are TGTGCCAGCAGGGGGGGTCGCACCGGGGAGCTGTTTTTT.

This chain links TRBV7-2 with TRBJ2-5; TRBD1 agrees at 11 bases. V gave up 3 bases and J gave up 7 bases; unmatched junction bases: 1. Germline values: CDR1 SGHTA, CDR2 FQGNSA. This CDR3 contains 13 residues. The CDR3 loop reads CASSLGTGGTQYF. The CDR3 DNA is TGTGCCAGCAGCTTGGGGACAGGGGGGACCCAGTACTTC.

The chain combines TRBV20-1 with TRBJ2-7, with D possibly TRBD2 on 5 matching bases. The CDR3 totals 12 residues. Per germline, CDR1 DFQATT and CDR2 SNEGSKA (reference sequence). Trimming shortened V by 6 bases and J by 6 bases, and 15 bases separated the two germline ends. The CDR3 spells CSASDSRGEQYF. The CDR3 nucleotides are TGCAGTGCCTCGGACTCTCGTGGCGAGCAGTACTTC.